Presented here are 14 T cell receptor beta chains from one specimen sequenced in a study of T-cell reconstitution after alpha-beta-depleted transplantation in children. A TCRbeta library incorporating unique molecular identifiers was prepared. TCRdb used MiXCR to reprocess the PCR reads, holding one entry per CDR3 protein. This sample has some 200,000 distinct CDR3 sequences, with more than 12% found just once. The source was PBMCs from the stem cell graft donor, collected from the stem cell graft. These receptors were taken from a human donor who donated a stem cell graft to a child with acute lymphoblastic leukemia.

This clonotype was counted ten times or more. This rearrangement joins TRBV6-1 to TRBJ1-1, with D uncertain. The CDR3 length is 18 residues. CDR1 is MNHNS and CDR2 is SASEGT in the germline V gene. Trimming left V 6 bases short and J 0 bases short, with 23 bases between. The CDR3 DNA sequence: TGTGCCAGCAGGATAAATCGTCTCCGAGGACGGGTGAACACTGAAGCTTTCTTT. It specifies CASRINRLRGRVNTEAFF.

This clonotype was detected many times. The chain has TRBV7-8 and TRBJ1-1; possibly TRBD1 for D (5 bases). The germline V gene encodes CDR1 SGHVS and CDR2 FQNEAQ. The CDR3 is 17 amino acids. V lost 1 base to trimming and J lost 5 bases, with 20 bases between them. Written as DNA, the CDR3 is TGTGCCAGCAGCTTAGTTCAGGGTCCGTATGTGGGTACTGAAGCTTTCTTT. Translated, it gives CASSLVQGPYVGTEAFF.

This clonotype was recorded many times. V gene TRBV10-3 combines with J gene TRBJ2-1; TRBD2 matches 8 bases. CDR1 is ENHRY and CDR2 is SYGVKD in the germline V gene. V gave up 4 bases and J gave up 5 bases; unmatched junction bases: 10. There are 16 residues in the CDR3. CDR3 bases: TGTGCCATCAGTGTCACCCCAGCGGGAGAGGACAATGAGCAGTTCTTC. This encodes CAISVTPAGEDNEQFF.

This clonotype was counted only a few times. This chain uses TRBV15 with TRBJ2-3; TRBD2 aligns across 10 bases. V lost 2 bases, J lost 6 bases, and 14 bases stayed unmatched. Per the germline V gene, CDR1 is LNHNV and CDR2 is YYDKDF (reference sequence). The CDR3 is 18 residues long. CDR3 protein: CATSRKKGAGGPGDTQYF. CDR3 nucleotides: TGTGCCACCAGCAGAAAAAAGGGAGCGGGAGGGCCGGGGGATACGCAGTATTTT.

The chain couples TRBV19 to TRBJ2-1; 7 bases match TRBD1. This CDR3 comprises 12 residues. V trimming: 4 bases; J trimming: 15 bases; junction bases outside the gene matches: 9. Germline values: CDR1 LNHDA, CDR2 SQIVND (reference sequence). The CDR3 DNA is TGTGCCAGTAGTAACCGACAGGGCCTGACGTTCTTC. Its protein product is CASSNRQGLTFF.

This clonotype was detected ten times or more. The genes are TRBV5-5 and TRBJ1-2; no clear D gene. Trimming left V 2 bases short and J 3 bases short, with 17 bases between. The CDR3 loop spans 16 amino acids. Germline CDR1 SGHKS, CDR2 YYEKEE (reference sequence). CDR3 in DNA: TGTGCCAGCAGCTTAATAGAACGCGCAAATTACTATGGCTACACCTTC. This translates into CASSLIERANYYGYTF.

The sample holds many counts of this clonotype. The chain uses TRBV5-1 and TRBJ2-1, with 8 bases fitting TRBD1. Germline V lookup: CDR1 SGHRS, CDR2 YFSETQ. CDR3 size: 16 residues. V shed 1 base and J 8 bases; nucleotides not matched to a gene: 11. The CDR3 region is CASSLLTGVAWDEQFF. The CDR3 DNA is TGCGCCAGCAGCTTGTTGACAGGGGTGGCCTGGGATGAGCAGTTCTTC.

This clonotype is deemed medium-sized. Here the CDR3 reads CASSLGQSNQPQHF. The DNA of the CDR3 is TGTGCCAGCAGCTTGGGGCAGAGCAATCAGCCCCAGCATTTT. The chain carries TRBV5-5 and TRBJ1-5; no firm D call. This CDR3 comprises 14 residues. Trimming removed 0 bases from V and 1 base from J, with 5 bases in between. Germline V lookup: CDR1 SGHKS, CDR2 YYEKEE (reference sequence).

A note on this clonotype: A read error is possible here, since a much larger clone lies one base away. This chain connects TRBV11-2 to TRBJ2-1; D is undetermined. V dropped 0 bases and J dropped 10 bases, with 13 bases sitting between them. Germline assignment: CDR1 SGHAT and CDR2 FQNNGV. The CDR3 is 14 amino acids. DNA of the CDR3: TGTGCCAGCAGCTTAGACAGCATCAGTGTGGAGCAGTTCTTC. This codes for CASSLDSISVEQFF.

This clonotype showed up many times. The chain carries TRBV7-8 and TRBJ2-1; 7 positions agree with TRBD1. Germline-derived CDR1 and CDR2 are SGHVS and FQNEAQ. The CDR3 loop spans 13 amino acids. V was clipped by 3 bases and J by 7 bases; unmatched bases: 3. Written as DNA, the CDR3 is TGTGCCAGCAGCTTGACGGGACAGAATGAGCAGTTCTTC. Its protein is CASSLTGQNEQFF.

This clonotype turned up a few times. DNA for the CDR3: TGTGCCAGCAGCCCCCTAGCGGGAGAGCCGAGCGAGGGTAGTTACTTC. As protein: CASSPLAGEPSEGSYF. This chain links TRBV7-8 with TRBJ2-5, with TRBD2 matching 10 bases. This CDR3 comprises 16 residues. The V and J ends lost 5 bases and 14 bases, in that order; junction bases with no gene match: 20. Germline CDR1 SGHVS, CDR2 FQNEAQ.

This clonotype was counted only a few times. This sequence joins TRBV19 and TRBJ1-1; no clear D. CDR1 and CDR2 (germline): LNHDA, SQIVND (reference sequence). Trimming left V 3 bases short and J 3 bases short, with 17 bases between. The CDR3 spans 16 residues. CDR3 amino acids: CASSMKFGFRDTEAFF. CDR3 nucleotide sequence: TGTGCCAGTAGTATGAAATTCGGGTTTCGGGACACTGAAGCTTTCTTT.

This clonotype has more than one count but fewer than ten. This chain joins TRBV27 and TRBJ1-5; D is ambiguous. The CDR3 totals 13 residues. Germline CDR1 is MNHEY and CDR2 is SMNVEV (reference sequence). V dropped 5 bases and J dropped 1 base, with 6 bases sitting between them. The CDR3 here is CASSIRSNQPQHF. The CDR3 DNA follows: TGTGCCAGCAGTATACGAAGCAATCAGCCCCAGCATTTT.

This clonotype was seen at least ten times. CDR3 amino acids: CAISDRGTSRTDTQYF. The CDR3 DNA is TGTGCCATCAGTGATAGGGGGACATCCCGCACAGATACGCAGTATTTT. The V and J genes are TRBV10-3 and TRBJ2-3; D perhaps matches TRBD1 (6 bases). V was shortened by 3 bases and J by 1 base, with 14 bases between the two germline ends. In germline, CDR1 is ENHRY, CDR2 SYGVKD. There are 16 residues in the CDR3.